This T cell receptor beta chain emerged from a study of cytomegalovirus exposure and HLA in healthy donors. This clone occurred a few times. The CDR3 runs 13 residues. V shed 3 bases and J shed 7 bases, with 9 bases lying between them. CDR1 and CDR2 from the germline V gene are LNHDA and SQIVND (reference sequence). PCR amplification relied on 60 Vbeta primers (plus 13 Jbeta primers). The method was immunoSEQ multiplex PCR; TCRdb's version includes in-frame clones alone and lacks a portion of them. The profile shows 150,000 to 200,000 clones, about 80% of them singletons. These donors counted as nominally healthy when sampled, but unrecorded immune exposures were likely.

The sequencing sample was made of PBMCs. This sequence was found in a woman aged 55-69 years in good health and CMV-seropositive. The V call is TRBV19, the J call TRBJ2-2; D not certain. In DNA, the CDR3 is TGTGCCAGTAGTATCGGCCGGGTCGGGGAGCTGTTTTTT. Its translation is CASSIGRVGELFF. Variable domain in full (rest from reference TRBV19 and TRBJ2-2): DGGITQSPKYLFRKEGQNVTLSCEQNLNHDAMYWYRQDPGQGLRLIYYSQIVNDFQKGDIAEGYSVSREKKESFPLTVTSAQKNPTAFYLCASSIGRVGELFFGEGSRLTVL.